The 13 T cell receptor beta chains presented below share a single source sample, sequenced in a study of cytomegalovirus exposure and HLA in healthy donors. The PCR ran on 60 Vbeta and 13 Jbeta primers. Profiling relied on immunoSEQ multiplex PCR, and the TCRdb table lists in-frame clones only, not all of them. Its listing shows 75,000 to 85,000 clones. The sequencing sample was made of PBMCs. The receptors were sampled from a man in his late teens or twenties in good health and CMV-seropositive.

The chain is built from TRBV2 and TRBJ1-1, with D unresolved. Germline lookup yields CDR1 SNHLY and CDR2 FYNNEI. V was pared by 9 bases and J by 1 base, with 6 bases between. The CDR3 is 11 amino acids. The CDR3 protein is CASPTNTEAFF. As DNA, the CDR3 is TGTGCCAGTCCTACGAACACTGAAGCTTTCTTT.

The chain has TRBV11-2 and TRBJ2-7; the match to TRBD2 covers 9 bases. The CDR3 contains 17 residues. The germline CDR1 and CDR2 sequences are SGHAT and FQNNGV. V dropped 0 bases and J dropped 2; count of bases not matched to a gene: 8. Here the CDR3 DNA reads TGTGCCAGCAGCTTAGAGCCCGAGACTAGCGGCACCTACGAGCAGTACTTC. Translation: CASSLEPETSGTYEQYF.

The CDR3 DNA sequence: TGTGCCAGCCAACGACAAGCCTACAATGAGCAGTTCTTC. It codes for CASQRQAYNEQFF. V gene TRBV6-1 combines with J gene TRBJ2-1; D is unclear. V was pared by 8 bases and J by 2 bases, with 10 bases between. The germline gives CDR1 MNHNS, CDR2 SASEGT. CDR3 size: 13 residues.

In regard to this clone: One end of the junction fails to match germline, which may point to a read error. The identical CDR3 is also encoded by other nucleotide sequences in the sample. The chain is built from TRBV6-1 and TRBJ2-5; 13 nucleotides match TRBD2. Germline V gene lookup returns CDR1 MNHNS and CDR2 SASEGT. The CDR3 runs 15 residues. The CDR3 loop is CASSETSGGQETQYF. CDR3 bases: TGCGCCAGCAGTGAGACTAGCGGGGGGCAAGAGACCCAGTACTTC.

The chain joins TRBV2 to TRBJ1-2; TRBD1 might be the D (5 bases). The ends were cut back, 4 bases at V and 0 bases at J, with 18 bases in the middle. CDR3 length: 17 amino acids. Germline V gene sequence: CDR1 SNHLY, CDR2 FYNNEI. The CDR3 DNA is TGTGCCAGCAGTGGGGGACTGACGTCGTTAGCTAACTATGGCTACACCTTC. Encoded protein: CASSGGLTSLANYGYTF.

The V gene is TRBV2, the J gene TRBJ1-5; tentatively, D is TRBD1 (5 bases). Trimming removed 3 bases at V and 7 bases at J, with 13 bases between. This CDR3 is 14 amino acids long. Germline V lookup: CDR1 SNHLY, CDR2 FYNNEI. CDR3 sequence (DNA): TGTGCCAGCAGTGAGCAGGGATTGGGCCAGCCCCAGCATTTT. Encoded protein: CASSEQGLGQPQHF.

The gene calls are TRBV5-1 and TRBJ2-2, with 9 positions matching TRBD2. Losses at the gene ends were 0 bases for V and 2 bases for J; bases not matched to a gene: 5. Germline CDR1 and CDR2: SGHRS and YFSETQ. The CDR3 is 17 amino acids. CDR3 sequence: CASSLVAGTSNTGELFF. The CDR3 DNA sequence: TGCGCCAGCAGCTTGGTGGCCGGGACTAGCAACACCGGGGAGCTGTTTTTT.

The rearrangement links TRBV5-6 to TRBJ1-3, with 9 nucleotides matching TRBD1. J was trimmed by 1 base and V by 4 bases; bases with no gene match: 9. The CDR3 is 17 amino acids. Germline V CDR1 and CDR2: SGHDT, YYEEEE. Written as DNA, the CDR3 is TGTGCCAGCAGCACGCCGGGACAGGGATTTTCTGGAAACACCATATATTTT. Amino acid sequence: CASSTPGQGFSGNTIYF.

V is TRBV16 and J is TRBJ1-2, with TRBD1 as a possible D gene (6 bases). This CDR3 contains 13 residues. Germline-derived CDR1 and CDR2 are KGHSY and FQNENV. Trimming took off 1 base at V and 4 bases at J, with 7 bases between the two ends. CDR3 sequence: CASSQWDTYGYTF. Written as DNA, the CDR3 is TGTGCCAGCAGCCAATGGGACACCTATGGCTACACCTTC.

The rearrangement joins TRBV28 to TRBJ1-3; D is undetermined. The CDR3 contains 14 residues. CDR1 and CDR2 (germline): MDHEN, SYDVKM. Trimming shortened V by 6 bases and J by 3 bases, and 12 bases separated the two germline ends. In nucleotides, the CDR3 is TGTGCCAGCAGCCTTTTCCAGATTGGAAACACCATATATTTT. Translation gives CASSLFQIGNTIYF. Variable domain in full (rest from reference TRBV28 and TRBJ1-3): DVKVTQSSRYLVKRTGEKVFLECVQDMDHENMFWYRQDPGLGLRLIYFSYDVKMKEKGDIPEGYSVSREKKERFSLILESASTNQTSMYLCASSLFQIGNTIYFGEGSWLTVV.

V is TRBV5-1 and J is TRBJ2-1, with D perhaps matching TRBD2 (6 bases). Deletions cut 4 bases from V and 10 bases from J, with 18 bases between. This CDR3 is built from 14 residues. Germline-derived CDR1 and CDR2 are SGHRS and YFSETQ. The CDR3 loop is CASSEGGPGGEQFF. CDR3 sequence (DNA): TGCGCCAGCAGCGAGGGCGGCCCCGGAGGGGAGCAGTTCTTC.

V gene TRBV2 combines with J gene TRBJ2-7; possible D gene TRBD1, 6 bases. Trimming cost V 6 bases and J 2 bases, with 20 bases left between them. Germline lookup yields CDR1 SNHLY and CDR2 FYNNEI. This CDR3 spans 16 amino acids. The CDR3 protein is CASRRRRQVQAYEQYF. For the CDR3, the DNA is TGTGCCAGCAGGAGACGTCGACAGGTTCAAGCCTACGAGCAGTACTTC.

The chain has TRBV6-5 and TRBJ2-1; a weak D match, TRBD1 (6 bases). The length of the CDR3 is 16 residues. V lost 4 bases and J lost 3, with 16 bases in between. Germline V gives CDR1 MNHEY, CDR2 SVGAGI. CDR3 protein: CASSFPGTGNYNEQFF. CDR3 coding DNA: TGTGCCAGCAGTTTCCCGGGAACAGGGAACTACAATGAGCAGTTCTTC.